What follows are 24 T cell receptor beta chains derived from one specimen sequenced in a study of T cell responses to AZD1222 COVID-19 vaccine. Repertoires were generated with immunoSEQ multiplex PCR, while TCRdb's copy carries only in-frame clones and drops some. The sample holds fewer than 100,000 clones, around 91% seen once. This sample comprised peripheral blood, obtained on day 0 of AZD1222 vaccination. The receptors derive from an adult in good health.

This sequence joins TRBV19 and TRBJ1-2; D is ambiguous. The germline V gene encodes CDR1 LNHDA and CDR2 SQIVND (reference sequence). The CDR3 is 12 amino acids. Trimming stripped 2 bases from V and 8 bases from J, with 9 bases between. The CDR3 nucleotides read TGTGCCAGTAGTATAACTGAAGGGGGCTACACCTTC. It yields the protein CASSITEGGYTF.

The V gene is TRBV15, the J gene TRBJ2-4; D tentatively fits TRBD1 or TRBD2 (5 bases each). The V and J ends lost 0 bases and 2 bases respectively, with 8 bases between them. The CDR3 is made up of 15 amino acids. Germline values: CDR1 LNHNV, CDR2 YYDKDF (reference sequence). CDR3 sequence reads: CATSRDRGPKNIQYF. CDR3 sequence (DNA): TGTGCCACCAGCAGAGATCGGGGCCCCAAAAACATTCAGTACTTC. Based on the CDR3 plus reference TRBV15 and TRBJ2-4, the full variable domain is DAMVIQNPRYQVTQFGKPVTLSCSQTLNHNVMYWYQQKSSQAPKLLFHYYDKDFNNEADTPDNFQSRRPNTSFCFLDIRSPGLGDTAMYLCATSRDRGPKNIQYFGAGTRLSVL.

The genes are TRBV18 and TRBJ2-1, with D possibly being TRBD2 (5 bases). Trimming removed 4 bases from V and 6 bases from J, with 16 bases in between. The CDR3 has 15 residues. CDR1 and CDR2 (germline): KGHSH, LQKENI. The CDR3 sequence is CASSLERRGGNEQFF. Written as DNA, the CDR3 is TGTGCCAGCTCACTCGAACGCCGGGGTGGCAATGAGCAGTTCTTC.

This chain connects TRBV5-6 to TRBJ1-1, with TRBD1 matching over 7 bases. The CDR3 is 16 amino acids. From germline, CDR1 is SGHDT and CDR2 YYEEEE. The V and J ends lost 3 bases and 1 base, in that order; junction bases with no gene match: 9. This CDR3 is CASSSRQGPSNTEAFF. CDR3 bases: TGTGCCAGCAGCTCCCGACAGGGCCCATCGAACACTGAAGCTTTCTTT.

The chain is built from TRBV19 and TRBJ1-3, with D hard to call. The CDR3 has 13 amino acids. V was shortened by 6 bases and J by 7 bases, with 13 bases between the two germline ends. The germline gives CDR1 LNHDA, CDR2 SQIVND (reference sequence). CDR3 sequence: CASRWAVGNTIYF. The DNA of the CDR3 is TGTGCCAGTAGATGGGCCGTCGGGAACACCATATATTTT.

V usage is TRBV5-1 and J usage is TRBJ1-6; 7 bases match TRBD1. J was trimmed by 8 bases and V by 4 bases; bases with no gene match: 9. Germline lookup yields CDR1 SGHRS and CDR2 YFSETQ. CDR3 length equals 15 residues. CDR3 amino acids: CASSKGQAEDSPLHF. CDR3 in DNA: TGCGCCAGCAGCAAAGGACAGGCAGAGGATTCACCCCTCCACTTT.

The chain recombines TRBV11-3 with TRBJ2-1; a weak D match, TRBD1 (6 bases). Trimming took 4 bases from V and 2 from J, leaving 12 bases between them. Per the germline V gene, CDR1 is SGHNT and CDR2 is YENEEA. The CDR3 length is 15 residues. Here the CDR3 DNA reads TGTGCCAGCAGCTGGACAGCGGTTACCTACAATGAGCAGTTCTTC. Protein product: CASSWTAVTYNEQFF. Drawing the rest from reference TRBV11-3 and TRBJ2-1, the complete variable domain is EAGVVQSPRYKIIEKKQPVAFWCNPISGHNTLYWYLQNLGQGPELLIRYENEEAVDDSQLPKDRFSAERLKGVDSTLKIQPAELGDSAVYLCASSWTAVTYNEQFFGPGTRLTVL.

The J gene is TRBJ1-2, the V gene TRBV11-2, with D unclear. The V end was cut by 0 bases, the J end by 4 bases, with 9 bases between. In germline, CDR1 is SGHAT, CDR2 FQNNGV. The CDR3 has 14 residues. CDR3 amino acids: CASSLEGFLYGYTF. The CDR3 DNA reads as TGTGCCAGCAGCTTAGAGGGATTCCTCTATGGCTACACCTTC.

This clone has only one observation. The rearrangement joins TRBV18 to TRBJ1-2; D is undetermined. This CDR3 has 14 residues. From germline, CDR1 is KGHSH and CDR2 LQKENI. The V end lost 1 base, the J end lost 2 bases, and 8 bases lay between the germline ends. The CDR3 sequence: CASSPLEGNYGYTF. CDR3 nucleotides: TGTGCCAGCTCACCACTAGAAGGGAACTATGGCTACACCTTC.

This sequence joins TRBV5-6 and TRBJ1-2, with D uncertain. This CDR3 comprises 12 residues. V gave up 4 bases and J gave up 7 bases, with 11 bases separating them. CDR1 and CDR2 from the germline V gene are SGHDT and YYEEEE. The CDR3 sequence: CASSGRLSGYTF. The CDR3 DNA reads as TGTGCCAGCAGCGGGAGGCTGAGTGGCTACACCTTC.

V usage is TRBV18 and J usage is TRBJ2-7; 9 bases match TRBD1. The CDR3 covers 15 residues. The germline CDR1 and CDR2 sequences are KGHSH and LQKENI. V dropped 2 bases and J dropped 5; count of bases not matched to a gene: 7. The CDR3 loop reads CASSPRQGDDNEQYF. DNA for the CDR3: TGTGCCAGCTCACCAAGACAGGGGGATGACAACGAGCAGTACTTC.

This chain connects TRBV21-1 to TRBJ1-4. TRBV21-1 is designated a pseudogene. CDR3 length: 18 amino acids. In DNA, the CDR3 is TGTGCCAGCAGCAAAGCGCTCCGAGGGAGGGGAACTAATGAAAAACTGTTTTTT. It translates to CASSKALRGRGTNEKLFF.

The chain has TRBV6-5 and TRBJ1-2; 7 bases agree with TRBD1. V was pared by 4 bases and J by 2 bases, with 4 bases of the junction left unmatched. This CDR3 has 14 amino acids. Germline V gene lookup returns CDR1 MNHEY and CDR2 SVGAGI. CDR3 nucleotide sequence: TGTGCCAGCAGTTCGGACAGGAGCAACTATGGCTACACCTTC. It encodes CASSSDRSNYGYTF.

The chain is built from TRBV21-1 and TRBJ1-6; the D segment call TRBD1 is taken from the table without a DNA check. TRBV21-1 is a pseudogene locus. The length of the CDR3 is 17 residues. CDR3 bases: TGTGCCAGCAGCATGGGGACAAAGATGTCCTATAATTCACCCCTCCACTTT. Its translation: CASSMGTKMSYNSPLHF.

In this sample, this clone turned up a few times. The CDR3 sequence: CASGRKSNYGYTF. CDR3 bases: TGTGCTAGTGGCCGAAAGAGTAACTATGGCTACACCTTC. This chain joins TRBV12-5 and TRBJ1-2, with D unclear. Germline V gene data show CDR1 as LGHNT and CDR2 as FRNRAP. Trimming stripped 6 bases from V and 1 base from J, with 9 bases between. The CDR3 runs 13 residues.

The chain has TRBV14 and TRBJ1-3; no firm D call. V lost 4 bases and J 2 bases, leaving 6 bases between the germline ends. Germline V CDR1 and CDR2: SGHDN, FVKESK. This CDR3 contains 13 residues. The CDR3 DNA reads as TGTGCCAGCAGCCTCAACACTGGAAACACCATATATTTT. Protein: CASSLNTGNTIYF.

The chain recombines TRBV6-6 with TRBJ2-3, with TRBD2 matching 12 bases. Trimming took 5 bases from V and 3 from J; bases not matched to a gene: 12. The CDR3 extends over 18 amino acids. Germline V gives CDR1 MNHNY, CDR2 SVGAGI (reference sequence). Here the CDR3 DNA reads TGTGCCAGCAGTCAGGAAAACCTAGCGGGGGGGCCGACAGATACGCAGTATTTT. This codes for CASSQENLAGGPTDTQYF.

This clone was counted only a few times. The chain links TRBV6-5 to TRBJ1-1; perhaps TRBD1 as D (6 bases). CDR1 and CDR2 (germline): MNHEY, SVGAGI. The CDR3 is made up of 13 amino acids. Trimming removed 5 bases at V and 1 base at J, with 8 bases between. The CDR3: CASSIQGNTEAFF. The DNA of the CDR3 is TGTGCCAGCAGTATACAGGGGAACACTGAAGCTTTCTTT.

This sequence joins TRBV7-3 and TRBJ2-6, with a tentative D call TRBD1 (5 bases). From germline, CDR1 is SGHTA and CDR2 FQGTGA. The V gene lost 0 bases and the J gene lost 2 bases, with 5 bases spanning the gap. This CDR3 region has 15 residues. The CDR3 region has the DNA TGTGCCAGCAGCTTAACAGGGGCTGGGGCCAACGTCCTGACTTTC. The encoded protein is CASSLTGAGANVLTF.

This chain links TRBV7-2 with TRBJ1-5; D is unresolved. Trimming removed 7 bases from V and 7 bases from J, with 11 bases in between. CDR1 SGHTA and CDR2 FQGNSA come from the germline V gene. The CDR3 contains 12 residues. CDR3 bases: TGTGCCAGCAACTCTGGCGGGCAGCCCCAGCATTTT. This sequence encodes CASNSGGQPQHF.

The J gene is TRBJ1-6, the V gene TRBV7-6, with D perhaps TRBD1 (5 bases). Germline V gene lookup returns CDR1 SGHVS and CDR2 FNYEAQ. This CDR3 contains 14 residues. Trimming removed 5 bases at V and 6 bases at J, with 11 bases between. The CDR3 DNA is TGTGCCAGCAGCCCCGAGACAGCTAATTCACCCCTCCACTTT. This gives the protein CASSPETANSPLHF.

The chain has TRBV7-9 and TRBJ1-1; no definite D call. The CDR3 covers 15 residues. Per the germline V gene, CDR1 is SEHNR and CDR2 is FQNEAQ (reference sequence). Between the trimmed V and J ends, which lost 7 bases and 4 bases, there was a span of 19 bases. CDR3 residues: CASTLPAPGGTEAFF. CDR3 DNA sequence: TGTGCCAGCACCTTGCCGGCGCCCGGAGGCACTGAAGCTTTCTTT.

The chain employs TRBV10-3 and TRBJ1-5; D remains ambiguous. This CDR3 is built from 13 residues. Trimming removed 4 bases from V and 4 bases from J, with 8 bases in between. CDR1 is ENHRY, CDR2 SYGVKD, per germline. In DNA, the CDR3 is TGTGCCATCAGTGGAGGCCCAAATCAGCCCCAGCATTTT. It is translated as CAISGGPNQPQHF.

As to this clone: The junction shows a germline mismatch at one end, possibly a read error. The genes are TRBV15 and TRBJ2-5, with D perhaps matching TRBD1 or TRBD2 (6 bases each). Germline CDR1 reads LNHNV; CDR2 reads YYDKDF (reference sequence). The CDR3 covers 12 residues. The CDR3 protein is CATSGTGRGRHF. CDR3 sequence (DNA): TGTGCCACCAGCGGGACGGGTAGGGGGAGGCACTTC.